Described below is a single T cell receptor (beta chain) sequence and its context. This entry belongs to a study of control samples from healthy donors and cancer patients. TCRdb keeps only in-frame clones here, not all; method: immunoSEQ multiplex PCR. This table has some 98,000 clones, 84% appearing once. The sequence derives from a man aged 70-80 years with lung cancer. The sequenced sample was PBMCs.

The CDR3 nucleotides are TGTGCCAGCAGCCGCCGGACTGGAGGGGAGACCCAGTACTTC. Its translation: CASSRRTGGETQYF. This sequence joins TRBV13 and TRBJ2-5; TRBD2 might be the D (6 bases). Trimming shortened V by 5 bases and J by 5 bases, and 15 bases separated the two germline ends. The CDR3 consists of 14 residues. Per the germline V gene, CDR1 is PRHDT and CDR2 is FYEKMQ (reference sequence).